The clone carrying this T cell receptor (beta chain) was observed a single time. Its target is unknown. The data stem from a study of neoadjuvant anti-PD-1 for oral cavity cancer. V lost 0 bases to trimming and J lost 8 bases, with 23 bases between them. CDR1 is SGHDT and CDR2 is YYEEEE in the germline V gene. The CDR3 loop spans 17 amino acids. The study's findings and limits: TCR analyses covered only a few patients per response group.

Generated by immunoSEQ multiplex PCR, the TCRdb table keeps only in-frame clones and is missing some. The sample records over 11,000 clones, roughly 68% being singletons. The receptor was isolated from a person aged 35-79 years with oral cavity squamous cell carcinoma. This specimen consisted of PBMCs, obtained before nivolumab (anti-PD-1) treatment. V and J are TRBV5-6 and TRBJ1-2; D remains unclear. The CDR3 sequence is CASSLGAGILTVGGYTF. The CDR3 DNA sequence: TGTGCCAGCAGCTTGGGGGCAGGAATCCTAACTGTGGGAGGCTACACCTTC.